One T cell receptor beta chain is described in this entry. Its antigen is still unknown. Base qualities were left out, and no much larger clone turns up one base away. CDR1 SEHNR and CDR2 FQNEAQ are derived from the germline V gene (reference sequence). V has 1 base trimmed and J has 8 bases trimmed; junction bases matching no gene number 5. The cysteine opens and the phenylalanine closes a CDR3 of 14 amino acids. CDR3 DNA is the only sequence kept; it has 42 bases, read in frame from the first base. This record comes from a study of T cell repertoires in cytomegalovirus infection (dated by TCRdb to the late 2010s). Broadly, across the study: Peptide stimulations targeted recently identified HLA-C-restricted CMV epitopes, whose presentation resists viral immunomodulation, together with well-studied HLA-B-restricted epitopes. The HLA type of each donor mattered for the analysis, because public TCR beta signatures pointed to carriage of CMV infection along with the matching HLA type.

What the research found in general, with its limitations: In the ex vivo response, HLA-C-restricted CMV-specific TCR beta clonotypes were dominant, and in two of eight donors the single most frequent clonotype came from this HLA-C-restricted group. In both this cohort and an independent approximately 370-donor cohort, the cumulative frequency of public TCR beta family members distinguished carriers of CMV infection plus the relevant HLA type.

The treatment or condition label corresponds to: in vitro stimulation with specific CMV peptide epitopes to enrich CMV-specific T cells. Reads for this sample came from an Illumina HiSeq 1500. Clones were called with MiXCR by TCRdb after fastp trimmed the public reads at Q25, and only in-frame beta chains were retained. Duplicate CDR3 protein sequences are folded into a single record with the most common DNA and genes. The sample table lists a few hundred thousand distinct CDR3 sequences, 40% to 50% of them with a count of one. Together, the top ten hold approximately 40% of the sample. The origin of this receptor is a human donor in good health (CMV status not recorded). Some clones in this sample may be carry-over from other donors' samples. This chain joins TRBV7-9 to TRBJ2-4; TRBD1 matches 7 bases in the middle. This specimen consisted of cultured PBMCs, obtained from culture after CMV antigen stimulation. The CDR3 reads CASSLDRGRDIQYF. At the DNA level, the sequence is TGTGCCAGCAGCTTAGACAGGGGCAGGGACATTCAGTACTTC.